This section outlines one TCR beta chain sequence together with its context. The data derive from a study of blood T cell repertoires in COVID-19. The protocol was immunoSEQ multiplex PCR, while the TCRdb copy is restricted to in-frame clones and leaves out a portion. The sample records over 250,000 clones, around 89% being singletons. This receptor was taken from a woman aged 45-65 years with COVID-19, enrolled during active disease. Sequenced material: peripheral blood.

CDR3 nucleotides: TGTGCCACCAGCAGAGAGGTATTGGCTACAGGAGAGCAGTTCTTC. Residues: CATSREVLATGEQFF. The gene calls are TRBV15 and TRBJ2-1, with TRBD1 as a possible D gene (5 bases). V was pared by 0 bases and J by 10 bases, with 16 bases between. This CDR3 has 15 amino acids. Germline values: CDR1 LNHNV, CDR2 YYDKDF (reference sequence).